A single sample gave rise to the 29 T cell receptor beta chains below, sequenced in a study of blood T cells in healthy people across ages. Next came a second PCR, run for roughly 7 to 12 cycles, which used a sample-barcoded 5' primer along with a J-beta primer mix. TCRdb redid the calling of the 5' RACE reads with MiXCR, one entry per CDR3 protein. The table shows roughly 1.7 million distinct CDR3 sequences, with about 35% occurring only once. Sequenced material: blood. The origin of the receptors is a woman in her twenties or thirties in good health.

This clonotype was seen repeatedly, ten times or more. V gene TRBV12-5 combines with J gene TRBJ2-1; 10 bases agree with TRBD1. The CDR3 length is 15 residues. Germline trimming cut 9 bases from V and 3 bases from J; bases unmatched to any gene: 8. Germline V gene sequence: CDR1 LGHNT, CDR2 FRNRAP. CDR3 sequence: CASSSGTGDYNEQFF. The CDR3 DNA reads TGTGCTAGCAGTTCCGGGACAGGGGACTACAATGAGCAGTTCTTC.

The sample holds many counts of this clonotype. The chain uses TRBV7-9 and TRBJ2-3; D is undetermined. With 6 bases removed from V and 5 bases from J, the gap between germline ends came to 6 bases. The germline V gene encodes CDR1 SEHNR and CDR2 FQNEAQ (reference sequence). The CDR3 totals 11 residues. CDR3 DNA sequence: TGTGCCAGCAGTTTATTAGATACGCAGTATTTT. Its protein is CASSLLDTQYF.

This clonotype was recorded at least ten times. The chain joins TRBV20-1 to TRBJ2-5, with D perhaps matching TRBD1 (6 bases). Germline assignment: CDR1 DFQATT and CDR2 SNEGSKA (reference sequence). Between the trimmed V and J ends, which lost 1 base and 1 base, there was a span of 13 bases. This CDR3 is built from 15 residues. The CDR3 reads CSARAKDSLQETQYF. CDR3 sequence (DNA): TGCAGTGCTAGAGCCAAGGACAGTCTCCAAGAGACCCAGTACTTC.

This clonotype was observed a single time. This sequence joins TRBV20-1 and TRBJ2-3; 8 bases fit TRBD2. V was pared by 3 bases and J by 4 bases, with 9 bases of the junction left unmatched. CDR1 DFQATT and CDR2 SNEGSKA come from the germline V gene (reference sequence). CDR3 length: 15 amino acids. Here the CDR3 DNA reads TGCAGTGCTAGCCGATCAGCGGGAGACCCAGATACGCAGTATTTT. Its protein product is CSASRSAGDPDTQYF.

With respect to this clonotype: One junction end disagrees with the germline gene, perhaps due to a read error. The CDR3 is CASNQDEASPTYEQYF. The CDR3, as DNA: TGCGCCAGCAACCAAGATGAAGCCAGCCCAACCTACGAGCAGTACTTC. The chain recombines TRBV4-1 with TRBJ2-7; D is unresolved. This CDR3 region has 16 residues. CDR1 and CDR2 (germline): MGHRA, YSYEKL.

J is TRBJ1-1 and V is TRBV7-8; no clear D. The V gene lost 5 bases and the J gene lost 11 bases, with 24 bases spanning the gap. The length of the CDR3 is 15 residues. From germline, CDR1 is SGHVS and CDR2 FQNEAQ. This chain's CDR3 is CASSTILRVPEEAFF. CDR3 coding DNA: TGTGCCAGCAGCACCATACTGAGGGTTCCCGAGGAGGCTTTCTTT. Drawing the rest from reference TRBV7-8 and TRBJ1-1, the complete variable domain is GAGVSQSPRYKVAKRGQDVALRCDPISGHVSLFWYQQALGQGPEFLTYFQNEAQLDKSGLPSDRFFAERPEGSVSTLKIQRTQQEDSAVYLCASSTILRVPEEAFFGQGTRLTVV.

This clonotype was seen many times. The rearrangement uses TRBV9 and TRBJ2-3, with D possibly being TRBD2 (5 bases). In germline, CDR1 is SGDLS, CDR2 YYNGEE. The CDR3 length is 15 residues. V gave up 0 bases and J gave up 1 base, with 9 bases separating them. CDR3 amino acids: CASSVGSGRTDTQYF. For the CDR3, the DNA is TGTGCCAGCAGCGTAGGAAGCGGACGCACAGATACGCAGTATTTT.

This clonotype has a count of ten or more. This rearrangement joins TRBV20-1 to TRBJ2-7; D ambiguous. Looked up from germline, CDR1 is DFQATT and CDR2 is SNEGSKA (reference sequence). V lost 5 bases and J lost 0, with 11 bases in between. This CDR3 has 13 residues. CDR3 DNA sequence: TGCAGTGCTTTCACACCGACCTCCTACGAGCAGTACTTC. Amino acid sequence: CSAFTPTSYEQYF.

This chain uses TRBV20-1 with TRBJ2-1; D not certain. The CDR3 is made up of 14 amino acids. Between the trimmed V and J ends, which lost 4 bases and 6 bases, there was a span of 16 bases. Germline CDR1 is DFQATT and CDR2 is SNEGSKA (reference sequence). The CDR3 loop reads CSATKRSLTNEQFF. DNA of the CDR3: TGCAGTGCTACAAAGCGTTCGCTCACCAATGAGCAGTTCTTC.

The genes are TRBV7-9 and TRBJ2-7, with 8 bases aligning to TRBD2. The V gene's germline CDR1 is SEHNR and CDR2 FQNEAQ (reference sequence). CDR3 size: 15 residues. V shed 4 bases, J shed 0 bases, and the junction held 5 bases outside the gene matches. CDR3 sequence: CASSSAGGISYEQYF. The CDR3 DNA reads as TGTGCCAGCAGCTCTGCGGGGGGCATCTCCTACGAGCAGTACTTC.

The table lists this clonotype with many counts. The J gene is TRBJ2-5, the V gene TRBV7-2; D assignment may be TRBD1 or TRBD2 (6 bases each). Trimming pared 2 bases from V and 7 bases from J, leaving 14 bases between. Per germline, CDR1 SGHTA and CDR2 FQGNSA. The CDR3 is 14 amino acids. The CDR3 DNA reads TGTGCCAGCAGCTTATCGGGGGCTTTGGGGACCCAGTACTTC. Amino acid sequence: CASSLSGALGTQYF.

This clonotype was seen repeatedly, ten times or more. The J gene is TRBJ2-3, the V gene TRBV4-1; TRBD2 agrees at 10 bases. Germline CDR1 MGHRA, CDR2 YSYEKL. V shed 5 bases, J shed 2 bases, and the junction held 7 bases outside the gene matches. The CDR3 runs to 16 residues. The CDR3 DNA is TGCGCCAGCAGCATACAAGCGGGGGGGCCCACAGATACGCAGTATTTT. The encoded protein is CASSIQAGGPTDTQYF.

The sample holds many counts of this clonotype. The J gene is TRBJ2-3, the V gene TRBV9, with TRBD2 matching over 7 bases. CDR3 length: 15 residues. Unmatched junction bases numbered 1, after V lost 0 bases and J lost 0 bases. The germline CDR1 and CDR2 sequences are SGDLS and YYNGEE. CDR3 in amino acids: CASSVGAGSTDTQYF. In nucleotides, the CDR3 is TGTGCCAGCAGCGTAGGAGCGGGGAGCACAGATACGCAGTATTTT.

Comments on this clonotype: The junction does not match germline at one end; this may be a read error. This chain connects TRBV4-2 to TRBJ2-3; D remains unclear. Germline-derived CDR1 and CDR2 are LGHNA and YNFKEQ. CDR3 size: 13 residues. The CDR3 loop is CASSQGLADAQYF. The CDR3 bases are TGTGCCAGCAGCCAAGGCTTAGCAGATGCGCAGTATTTT.

This chain links TRBV20-1 with TRBJ2-7; D is unresolved. TRBJ2-5 matches the DNA end more closely, so the J call is doubtful. Germline loops: CDR1 DFQATT, CDR2 SNEGSKA (reference sequence). This CDR3 is built from 13 residues. Here the CDR3 reads CSAREARGETQYF. The DNA of the CDR3 is TGCAGTGCTAGAGAAGCTAGAGGAGAGACCCAGTACTTC.

The chain employs TRBV7-6 and TRBJ2-3; D gene unclear. V shed 4 bases and J shed 3 bases, with 17 bases lying between them. In germline, CDR1 is SGHVS, CDR2 FNYEAQ. The CDR3 runs to 16 residues. CDR3 region: CASSSGLGFLTDTQYF. The CDR3 nucleotides read TGTGCCAGCAGCTCCGGCTTGGGTTTCCTTACAGATACGCAGTATTTT.

The J gene is TRBJ2-2, the V gene TRBV7-6; 10 nucleotides line up with TRBD1. This CDR3 contains 17 residues. Germline loops: CDR1 SGHVS, CDR2 FNYEAQ. The V gene end was trimmed by 5 bases and the J gene end by 2 bases; junction bases not matched to a gene: 8. This chain's CDR3 is CASSNPGTGANTGELFF. The CDR3 region has the DNA TGTGCCAGCAGCAACCCCGGGACAGGGGCTAACACCGGGGAGCTGTTTTTT.

In this sample, this clonotype turned up a few times. In nucleotides, the CDR3 is TGTGCCAGCAGCCCTACCGGGACTAGCGGGGGCTCAGATACGCAGTATTTT. Protein sequence: CASSPTGTSGGSDTQYF. The chain uses TRBV7-9 and TRBJ2-3; 14 nucleotides agree with TRBD2. The CDR3 is made up of 17 amino acids. The V gene end was trimmed by 5 bases and the J gene end by 4 bases; junction bases not matched to a gene: 8. Looked up from germline, CDR1 is SEHNR and CDR2 is FQNEAQ (reference sequence).

This clonotype was observed a handful of times. V and J are TRBV4-2 and TRBJ2-5, with TRBD2 as a possible D gene (5 bases). CDR1 and CDR2 (germline): LGHNA, YNFKEQ. Trimming left V 0 bases short and J 2 bases short, with 7 bases between. CDR3 length: 14 residues. The CDR3 reads CASSQEDFQETQYF. The CDR3, as DNA: TGTGCCAGCAGCCAAGAGGACTTTCAAGAGACCCAGTACTTC.

This chain uses TRBV5-5 with TRBJ2-7, with TRBD1 matching over 7 bases. CDR3 size: 16 residues. Germline CDR1 SGHKS, CDR2 YYEKEE (reference sequence). V trimming: 4 bases; J trimming: 3 bases; junction bases outside the gene matches: 13. The CDR3 bases are TGTGCCAGCAGCCTCTTTGTAGGGACAGAGTACTACGAGCAGTACTTC. Its translation is CASSLFVGTEYYEQYF.

This chain connects TRBV5-4 to TRBJ2-1, with 8 bases that match TRBD2. The CDR3 is 15 residues long. V lost 5 bases to trimming and J lost 7 bases; unmatched junction nucleotides: 11. Per the germline V gene, CDR1 is SGHNT and CDR2 is YYREEE (reference sequence). The DNA for the CDR3 is TGTGCCAGCAGTTATCAGGGCGGGAGGAGGAATGAGCAGTTCTTC. Amino acids: CASSYQGGRRNEQFF.

This clonotype was seen many times. This chain links TRBV5-1 with TRBJ2-7; TRBD2 might be the D (6 bases). Germline assignment: CDR1 SGHRS and CDR2 YFSETQ. V was pared by 1 base and J by 3 bases, with 14 bases between. The CDR3 consists of 15 residues. The CDR3: CASSLSPGVVYEQYF. The CDR3 DNA sequence: TGCGCCAGCAGCTTGTCCCCGGGGGTGGTCTACGAGCAGTACTTC.

V gene TRBV20-1 combines with J gene TRBJ1-2; tentative D call: TRBD1 (5 bases). This CDR3 contains 15 residues. Deletions cut 0 bases from V and 1 base from J, with 12 bases between. In germline, CDR1 is DFQATT, CDR2 SNEGSKA (reference sequence). CDR3 in amino acids: CSARDPERGNYGYTF. For the CDR3, the DNA is TGCAGTGCTAGAGATCCCGAGAGGGGTAACTATGGCTACACCTTC.

This clonotype was picked up one time. Because the CDR3 is missing its conserved closing phenylalanine or tryptophan, this is likely a read error. The chain combines TRBV4-2 with TRBJ2-7; a weak D match, TRBD1 (6 bases). Germline V CDR1 and CDR2: LGHNA, YNFKEQ. The V end lost 2 bases, the J end lost 0 bases, and 11 bases lay between the germline ends. The CDR3 is 15 amino acids. The CDR3 DNA reads TGTGCCAGCAGCCAAAGTCTACAGGGCTCCTACGAGCAGTACTCC. Protein: CASSQSLQGSYEQYS.

This clonotype was found a few times. The chain combines TRBV20-1 with TRBJ2-5, with 9 bases lining up with TRBD2. J was trimmed by 4 bases and V by 0 bases; bases with no gene match: 6. The V gene's germline CDR1 is DFQATT and CDR2 SNEGSKA (reference sequence). The CDR3 consists of 15 residues. The CDR3 loop is CSARDMAGGPETQYF. The CDR3 DNA reads TGCAGTGCTAGAGACATGGCGGGAGGGCCAGAGACCCAGTACTTC.

This clonotype was seen more than once but under ten times. The chain combines TRBV5-1 with TRBJ2-1, with 9 bases identical to TRBD1. Losses at the gene ends were 3 bases for V and 9 bases for J; bases not matched to a gene: 10. The CDR3 runs 15 residues. Per the germline V gene, CDR1 is SGHRS and CDR2 is YFSETQ. The CDR3 bases are TGCGCCAGCAGCTCCGGGACAGGGACCTGGGGTGAGCAGTTCTTC. Translating gives CASSSGTGTWGEQFF.

The gene calls are TRBV20-1 and TRBJ2-7; 12 nucleotides match TRBD2. The CDR3 is 14 amino acids. The V gene end was trimmed by 6 bases and the J gene end by 1 base; junction bases not matched to a gene: 4. In germline, CDR1 is DFQATT, CDR2 SNEGSKA (reference sequence). CDR3 sequence: CSATSGSISYEQYF. Here the CDR3 DNA reads TGCAGTGCGACTAGCGGGAGTATTTCCTACGAGCAGTACTTC.

In this sample, this clonotype turned up a few times. V usage is TRBV15 and J usage is TRBJ2-3; 9 nucleotides line up with TRBD1. CDR3 length: 14 amino acids. The germline V gene has CDR1 LNHNV and CDR2 YYDKDF (reference sequence). Trimming took 8 bases from V and 0 from J; bases not matched to a gene: 3. The CDR3 loop reads CATGTGFSTDTQYF. CDR3 DNA: TGTGCCACCGGGACAGGGTTTAGCACAGATACGCAGTATTTT.

The rearrangement links TRBV4-1 to TRBJ1-1, with 8 bases that match TRBD1. Trimming took 0 bases from V and 5 from J; bases not matched to a gene: 11. CDR1 and CDR2 from the germline V gene are MGHRA and YSYEKL. CDR3 length: 17 amino acids. CDR3 bases: TGCGCCAGCAGCCAAGAAGACAGGGGCATGGTCAGAACTGAAGCTTTCTTT. This sequence encodes CASSQEDRGMVRTEAFF.